A selection of T cell receptor beta chains follows, all from one sample in a study of shared clonotypes between healthy human individuals. Here immunoSEQ multiplex PCR was the method, and the copy in TCRdb shows in-frame clones only, minus some. The sample has about 2.1 million clones; roughly 95% are singletons. Sequencing was performed on naive CD8+ T cells from PBMCs. Receptor source: a young man in good health. Some clones in this sample may be carry-over from other donors' samples. CDR3s include the opening cysteine and the closing phenylalanine or tryptophan. Fields, in order: V gene, D gene, clone size, J gene, CDR3 DNA, CDR3 protein. A D gene is named only where the DNA matches it firmly. Not all rows give a size; the values are once, few, many and, for expanded clones, a class.

TRBV18	.	.	TRBJ1-4	TGTGCCAGCTCACACCAACGACAGGCGGGGGCAACTAATGAAAAACTGTTTTTT	CASSHQRQAGATNEKLFF
TRBV7-9	.	.	TRBJ2-1	TGTGCCAGCAGCTTAGAGGCTAGATCCGGTGAGCAGTTCTTC	CASSLEARSGEQFF
TRBV28	TRBD1	.	TRBJ1-5	TGTGCCAGCAGGGGGCAGGGGGCACGACGGCAGCCCCAGCATTTT	CASRGQGARRQPQHF
TRBV7-9	.	few	TRBJ1-1	TGTGCCAGCAGCTCGTCCGGCCAACCTGAAGCTTTCTTT	CASSSSGQPEAFF
TRBV4-3	TRBD1	.	TRBJ2-7	TGCGCCAGCAGCCCGGGACAGGGGGCCCTTTACGAGCAGTACTTC	CASSPGQGALYEQYF
TRBV2	TRBD1	.	TRBJ2-7	TGTGCCAGCAGTGGGGACAGTTACTACGAGCAGTACTTC	CASSGDSYYEQYF
TRBV27	TRBD1	.	TRBJ2-7	TGTGCCAGCAGTTCTTGGGACAGAAGGGGCGAGCAGTACTTC	CASSSWDRRGEQYF
TRBV11-3	.	.	TRBJ2-7	TGTGCCAGCAGCTTAAGGAGAAACCAATGGAGCTTCTACGAGCAGTACTTC	CASSLRRNQWSFYEQYF
TRBV27	.	.	TRBJ1-1	TGTGCCAGCAGTTCAATAAAAAGGGCACTGAACACTGAAGCTTTCTTT	CASSSIKRALNTEAFF
TRBV7-9	TRBD2	.	TRBJ2-7	TGTGCCAGCAGCTCAGTCCCGACTAGCGGGAGTTACGAGCAGTACTTC	CASSSVPTSGSYEQYF
TRBV27	TRBD1	.	TRBJ1-6	TGTGCCAGCAGTTGGGACAGGGGAGGCCTTAATTCACCCCTCCACTTT	CASSWDRGGLNSPLHF
TRBV27	.	.	TRBJ1-5	TGTGCCAGCAGTTTATCGTCTCCCTATAGCAATCAGCCCCAGCATTTT	CASSLSSPYSNQPQHF
TRBV28	.	.	TRBJ2-7	TGTGCCAGCAGCTTGGGACCCGAGCAGTACTTC	CASSLGPEQYF
TRBV27	.	.	TRBJ1-1	TGTGCCAGCAGTTTATCGAGGGGGATGAACACTGAAGCTTTCTTT	CASSLSRGMNTEAFF
TRBV7-9	TRBD2	.	TRBJ2-1	TGTGCCAGCAGCTTATTAGCGGGAGCGTATGTATGGAATGAGCAGTTCTTC	CASSLLAGAYVWNEQFF
TRBV15	TRBD1	.	TRBJ1-4	TGTGCCACCAGCAGTCACAAAGCGACAGGGAAGGAAAAACTGTTTTTT	CATSSHKATGKEKLFF
TRBV28	.	once	TRBJ2-3	TGTGCCAGCAGTTTAACTGCAGGCCTTAGCACAGATACGCAGTATTTT	CASSLTAGLSTDTQYF
TRBV7-6	TRBD2	.	TRBJ2-3	TGTGCCAGCAGCTTGGGACTATTCACAGATACGCAGTATTTT	CASSLGLFTDTQYF
TRBV7-9	.	.	TRBJ2-7	TGTGCCAGCAGCTTAGATGTTACCGGAGGCGAGCAGTACTTC	CASSLDVTGGEQYF
TRBV25-1	.	.	TRBJ2-7	TGTGCCAGTCTTAGCTCCTACGAGCAGTACTTC	CASLSSYEQYF
TRBV5-1	TRBD2	.	TRBJ2-3	TGCGCCAGCAGGGGGACGGGACTAGCCCTCGATACGCAGTATTTT	CASRGTGLALDTQYF
TRBV28	.	.	TRBJ2-6	TGTGCCAGCGGGTTGGGGGCCAACGTCCTGACTTTC	CASGLGANVLTF
TRBV19	.	.	TRBJ2-2	TGTGCCAGTACAAACGCGGACCCGTATTTCACCGGGGAGCTGTTTTTT	CASTNADPYFTGELFF
TRBV2	TRBD2	once	TRBJ2-1	TGTGCCCAGGAGAGGCGGGAGGGGTTGAATGAGCAGTTCTTC	CAQERREGLNEQFF
TRBV27	TRBD2	.	TRBJ2-2	TGTGCCAGCAGTCTAGCGGGGGGCCTGTGGACCGGGGAGCTGTTTTTT	CASSLAGGLWTGELFF
TRBV6-5	TRBD2	.	TRBJ2-5	TGTGCCAGCAGTCTCCGGACTAGCGACCAAGAGACCCAGTACTTC	CASSLRTSDQETQYF